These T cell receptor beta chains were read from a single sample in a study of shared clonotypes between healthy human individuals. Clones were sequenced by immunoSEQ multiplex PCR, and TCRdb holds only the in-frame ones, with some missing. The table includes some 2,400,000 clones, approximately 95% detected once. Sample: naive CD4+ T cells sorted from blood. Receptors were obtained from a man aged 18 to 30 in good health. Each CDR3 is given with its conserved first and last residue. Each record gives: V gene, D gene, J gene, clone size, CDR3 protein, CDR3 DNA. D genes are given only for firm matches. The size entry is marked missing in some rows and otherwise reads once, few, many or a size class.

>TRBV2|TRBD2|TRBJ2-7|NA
CASSVTSGRSEQYF
TGTGCCAGCAGTGTGACTAGCGGGAGGAGCGAGCAGTACTTC
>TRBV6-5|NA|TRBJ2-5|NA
CASSYSWKETQYF
TGTGCCAGCAGCTATAGTTGGAAAGAGACCCAGTACTTC
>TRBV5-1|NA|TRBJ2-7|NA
CASSLAGEGPYEQYF
TGCGCCAGCAGCTTGGCCGGCGAGGGCCCGTACGAGCAGTACTTC
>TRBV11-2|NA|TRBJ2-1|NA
CASSLEGGRDNEQFF
TGTGCCAGCAGCTTAGAAGGGGGGCGCGACAATGAGCAGTTCTTC
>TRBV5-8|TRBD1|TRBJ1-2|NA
CASSLQGTYGYTF
TGTGCCAGCAGCTTACAGGGGACCTATGGCTACACCTTC
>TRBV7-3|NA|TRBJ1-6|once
CASSLGQDSPLHF
TGTGCCAGCAGCTTGGGACAAGATTCACCCCTCCACTTT
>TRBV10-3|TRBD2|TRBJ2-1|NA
CAIRGQLAGVNEQFF
TGTGCCATCAGGGGTCAACTAGCGGGAGTTAATGAGCAGTTCTTC
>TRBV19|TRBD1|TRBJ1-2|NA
CASSIGQDYGYTF
TGTGCCAGTAGTATCGGACAGGACTATGGCTACACCTTC
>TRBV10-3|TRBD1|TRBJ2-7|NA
CAISEDRGSEQYF
TGTGCCATCAGTGAGGACAGGGGGAGCGAGCAGTACTTC
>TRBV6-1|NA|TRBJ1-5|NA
CASSGDVRSQPQHF
TGTGCCAGCAGTGGGGACGTACGAAGTCAGCCCCAGCATTTT
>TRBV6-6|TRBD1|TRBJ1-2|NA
CATAPGQGTGYTF
TGTGCCACTGCTCCGGGACAGGGAACTGGCTACACCTTC
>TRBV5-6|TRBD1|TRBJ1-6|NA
CASSWTGTNSPLHF
TGTGCCAGCAGCTGGACAGGGACAAATTCACCCCTCCACTTT
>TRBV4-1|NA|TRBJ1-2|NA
CASSQGLQGNYGYTF
TGCGCCAGCAGCCAAGGCCTACAGGGAAACTATGGCTACACCTTC
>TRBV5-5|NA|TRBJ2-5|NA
CASSSEGTQYF
TGTGCCAGCAGCTCTGAAGGGACCCAGTACTTC
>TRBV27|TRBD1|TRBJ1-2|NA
CASSFDLNRGGYTF
TGTGCCAGCAGTTTCGACTTGAACAGGGGAGGCTACACCTTC
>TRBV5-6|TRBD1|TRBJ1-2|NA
CASSGRTGGAYGYTF
TGTGCCAGCAGCGGCCGGACAGGGGGCGCCTATGGCTACACCTTC
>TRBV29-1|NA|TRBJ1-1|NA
CSVEWVYEGTEAFF
TGCAGCGTTGAATGGGTATACGAGGGAACTGAAGCTTTCTTT
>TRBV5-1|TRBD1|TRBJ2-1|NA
CASSYSGTGSVTYNEQFF
TGCGCCAGCAGCTACTCCGGGACAGGGTCTGTTACCTACAATGAGCAGTTCTTC
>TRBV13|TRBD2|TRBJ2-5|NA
CASSLGNRLAGPQETQYF
TGTGCCAGCAGCTTAGGAAATAGACTAGCGGGGCCCCAAGAGACCCAGTACTTC
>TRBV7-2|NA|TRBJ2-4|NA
CASSLDRGAVAKNIQYF
TGTGCCAGCAGCCTTGATCGGGGGGCCGTGGCCAAAAACATTCAGTACTTC
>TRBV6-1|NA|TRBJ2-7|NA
CASSPQGGEQYF
TGTGCCAGCAGTCCTCAGGGCGGTGAGCAGTACTTC
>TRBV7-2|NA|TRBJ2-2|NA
CASSLRQHTGELFF
TGTGCCAGCAGCTTACGTCAGCACACCGGGGAGCTGTTTTTT
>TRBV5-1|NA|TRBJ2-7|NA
CASSPLGGRGYEQYF
TGCGCCAGCAGCCCGCTAGGTGGGAGGGGGTACGAGCAGTACTTC
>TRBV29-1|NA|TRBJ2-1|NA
CSVVFLPLFSNEQFF
TGCAGCGTTGTTTTCTTACCGCTCTTCTCCAATGAGCAGTTCTTC
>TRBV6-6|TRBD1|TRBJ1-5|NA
CASSRDRDNQPQHF
TGTGCCAGCAGTCGAGACAGGGACAATCAGCCCCAGCATTTT
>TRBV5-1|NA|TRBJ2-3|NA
CASSLDFSRDTQYF
TGCGCCAGCAGCCTAGACTTTTCACGAGATACGCAGTATTTT
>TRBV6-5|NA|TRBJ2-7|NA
CASSYSGNTYEQYF
TGTGCCAGCAGTTACTCGGGGAACACCTACGAGCAGTACTTC
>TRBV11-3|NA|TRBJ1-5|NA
CASSLCVWGGKPQHF
TGTGCCAGCAGCTTATGCGTTTGGGGCGGTAAGCCCCAGCATTTT
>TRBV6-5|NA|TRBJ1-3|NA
CASSYSSRSSGNTIYF
TGTGCCAGCAGTTACTCTAGCAGGAGCTCTGGAAACACCATATATTTT
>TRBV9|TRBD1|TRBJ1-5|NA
CASSATDRVDQPQHF
TGTGCCAGCAGCGCGACCGACAGGGTAGATCAGCCCCAGCATTTT
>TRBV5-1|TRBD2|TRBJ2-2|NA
CASSLGLAGAGELFF
TGCGCCAGCAGCCTCGGACTAGCGGGAGCCGGGGAGCTGTTTTTT
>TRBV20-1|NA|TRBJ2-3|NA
CSAKPLDTQYF
TGCAGTGCTAAGCCCCTGGATACGCAGTATTTT
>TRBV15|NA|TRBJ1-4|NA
CATSRDSAQWAEKLFF
TGTGCCACCAGCAGAGATTCCGCACAATGGGCTGAAAAACTGTTTTTT
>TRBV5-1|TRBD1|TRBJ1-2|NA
CASKDRDGFYGYTF
TGCGCCAGCAAGGACAGGGATGGATTCTATGGCTACACCTTC
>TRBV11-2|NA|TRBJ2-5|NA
CASSLRTIQETQYF
TGTGCCAGCAGCTTGCGGACAATCCAAGAGACCCAGTACTTC
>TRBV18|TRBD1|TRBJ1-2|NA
CASSPTGQGRGYTF
TGTGCCAGCTCACCAACCGGACAGGGGAGGGGATACACCTTC
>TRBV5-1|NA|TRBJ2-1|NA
CASSSDIYNEQFF
TGCGCCAGCAGCTCGGACATCTACAATGAGCAGTTCTTC
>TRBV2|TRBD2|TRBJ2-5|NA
CASSVGTSGVSTQYF
TGTGCCAGCAGTGTGGGGACTAGCGGGGTCTCTACCCAGTACTTC
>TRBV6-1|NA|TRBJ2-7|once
CASSSGRAGSYEQYF
TGTGCCAGCAGTAGCGGGCGGGCAGGATCCTACGAGCAGTACTTC
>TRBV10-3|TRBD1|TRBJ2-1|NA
CAISGRTGGNEQFF
TGTGCCATCAGTGGCCGGACAGGGGGCAATGAGCAGTTCTTC
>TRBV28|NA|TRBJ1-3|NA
CATLYPTGNTIYF
TGTGCCACCCTATACCCCACAGGAAACACCATATATTTT
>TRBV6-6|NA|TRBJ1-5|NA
CASRTQNQPQHF
TGTGCCAGCCGTACCCAAAATCAGCCCCAGCATTTT
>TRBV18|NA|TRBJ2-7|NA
CASSPTGIGDEQYF
TGTGCCAGCTCACCAACAGGGATCGGGGACGAGCAGTACTTC
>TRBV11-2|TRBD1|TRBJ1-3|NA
CASSPLGQGYSGNTIYF
TGTGCCAGCAGCCCTTTGGGACAGGGCTACTCTGGAAACACCATATATTTT
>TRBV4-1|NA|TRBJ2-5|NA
CASRSVVGARETQYF
TGCGCCAGCAGGTCCGTGGTTGGAGCGAGGGAGACCCAGTACTTC
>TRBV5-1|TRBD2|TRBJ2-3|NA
CASSAPGLAADTQYF
TGCGCCAGCAGCGCACCGGGACTAGCGGCAGATACGCAGTATTTT
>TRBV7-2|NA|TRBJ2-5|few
CASSLEPYQETQYF
TGTGCCAGCAGCTTAGAACCGTACCAAGAGACCCAGTACTTC
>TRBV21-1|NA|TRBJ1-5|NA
CASSNRVSNQPQHF
TGTGCCAGCAGCAACAGGGTTAGCAATCAGCCCCAGCATTTT
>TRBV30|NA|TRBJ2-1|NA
CAWSDESSYNEQFF
TGTGCCTGGTCGGATGAGAGCTCCTACAATGAGCAGTTCTTC
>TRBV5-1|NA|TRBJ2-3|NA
CASSLWTPPDTQYF
TGCGCCAGCAGCTTGTGGACTCCCCCCGATACGCAGTATTTT
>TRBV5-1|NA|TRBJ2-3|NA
CASSLDSYTQYF
TGCGCCAGCAGCTTGGACAGCTATACGCAGTATTTT
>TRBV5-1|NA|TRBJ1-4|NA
CASRKRETNEKLFF
TGCGCCAGCAGGAAGAGGGAAACTAATGAAAAACTGTTTTTT
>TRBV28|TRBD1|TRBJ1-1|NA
CASRGTGINTEAFF
TGTGCCAGCAGAGGGACAGGCATAAACACTGAAGCTTTCTTT
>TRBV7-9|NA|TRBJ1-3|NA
CASSRDGNSGNTIYF
TGTGCCAGCAGCCGTGACGGGAACTCTGGAAACACCATATATTTT